This T cell receptor (beta chain) was identified in a study of tissue T cells after allogeneic stem cell transplantation. In the study overall: Before transplant, recipient-origin PBMCs were collected in about 5 GVHD patients.

Findings of the study overall: Anatomically similar tissues had similar TCR repertoires within each patient.

Germline loops: CDR1 LGHNA, CDR2 YNFKEQ. This CDR3 spans 16 amino acids. With 0 bases removed from V and 1 base from J, the gap between germline ends came to 9 bases. CDR3 sequences, V/J genes, frequencies and template counts came from survey-depth TCRbeta sequencing. Assay used: immunoSEQ multiplex PCR; TCRdb lists only in-frame clones, some missing. The table lists around 28,000 clones, over 75% of them singletons. On this clone itself: Its antigen remains unidentified.

Sequenced material: blood, taken before transplantation. The source of this sequence is a woman between 18 and 50 years old who later had graft-versus-host disease after an allogeneic stem cell transplant. This chain joins TRBV4-2 and TRBJ2-2; maybe TRBD1 (6 bases). The CDR3 here is CASSQETGWNTGELFF. Here the CDR3 DNA reads TGTGCCAGCAGCCAAGAGACAGGATGGAACACCGGGGAGCTGTTTTTT.